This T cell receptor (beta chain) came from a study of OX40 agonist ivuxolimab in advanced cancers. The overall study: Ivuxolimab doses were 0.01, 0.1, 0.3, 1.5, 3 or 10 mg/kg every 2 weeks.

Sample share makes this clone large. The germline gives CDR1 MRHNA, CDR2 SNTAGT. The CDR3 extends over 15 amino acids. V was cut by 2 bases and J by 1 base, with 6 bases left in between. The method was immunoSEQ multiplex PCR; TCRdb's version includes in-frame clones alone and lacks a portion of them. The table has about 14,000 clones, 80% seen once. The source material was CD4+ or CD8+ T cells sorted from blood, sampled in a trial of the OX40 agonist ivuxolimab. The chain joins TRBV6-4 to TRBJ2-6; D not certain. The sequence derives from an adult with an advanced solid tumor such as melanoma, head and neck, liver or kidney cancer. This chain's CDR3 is CASSDKGSGANVLTF. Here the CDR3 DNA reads TGTGCCAGCAGTGACAAGGGTTCTGGGGCCAACGTCCTGACTTTC.